A single sample gave rise to the 20 T cell receptor beta chains below, sequenced in a study of control samples from healthy donors and cancer patients. Only in-frame clones appear in the TCRdb table, and some are missing; sequencing was by immunoSEQ multiplex PCR. The sample carries around 130,000 clones, 89% recorded once. Specimen: blood. These receptors originate from a man between 45 and 60 years old in good health.

A single count supports this clone. This sequence joins TRBV29-1 and TRBJ1-1; D possibly corresponds to TRBD1 (6 bases). CDR3 size: 14 residues. Germline CDR1 reads SQVTM; CDR2 reads ANQGSEA. Trimming took off 7 bases at V and 1 base at J, with 16 bases between the two ends. The CDR3 DNA is TGCAGCGCTTACAGGGAGCCGGCGAACACTGAAGCTTTCTTT. Amino acids: CSAYREPANTEAFF.

The chain uses TRBV7-2 and TRBJ2-1; D may be TRBD1 (6 bases). V lost 5 bases and J lost 8, with 13 bases in between. CDR3 length: 13 amino acids. Germline V lookup: CDR1 SGHTA, CDR2 FQGNSA. CDR3 sequence reads: CASSRKGDDEQFF. CDR3 nucleotide sequence: TGTGCCAGCAGCCGAAAGGGGGACGATGAGCAGTTCTTC.

The rearrangement joins TRBV11-3 to TRBJ1-1, with D unresolved. Trimming cost V 3 bases and J 1 base, with 6 bases left between them. The germline V gene has CDR1 SGHNT and CDR2 YENEEA. There are 13 residues in the CDR3. Here the CDR3 reads CASSFTENTEAFF. The CDR3 DNA reads TGTGCCAGCAGCTTCACAGAGAACACTGAAGCTTTCTTT.

The chain couples TRBV3-1 (or the pseudogene TRBV3-2) to TRBJ2-7, with 8 bases aligning to TRBD1. CDR1 LGHDT and CDR2 YNNKEL come from the germline V gene (reference sequence). V was clipped by 1 base and J by 3 bases; unmatched bases: 8. The CDR3 length is 16 residues. The CDR3 DNA sequence: TGTGCCAGCAGCCAAGGGGCAGGGGGCTCCGGCTACGAGCAGTACTTC. It is translated as CASSQGAGGSGYEQYF.

The CDR3 spells CASSLSRAISGADDQPQHF. The DNA of the CDR3 is TGTGCCAGCAGCTTATCCAGGGCGATTTCGGGGGCTGACGATCAGCCCCAGCATTTT. The gene calls are TRBV5-6 and TRBJ1-5; possibly TRBD1 for D (6 bases). V was clipped by 2 bases and J by 5 bases, with 26 bases between them. This CDR3 region has 19 residues. Per germline, CDR1 SGHDT and CDR2 YYEEEE.

The count of this clone is one. The V and J genes are TRBV12-3 or TRBV12-4 and TRBJ1-1; D gene ambiguous. The V and J ends lost 8 bases and 1 base respectively, with 8 bases between them. This CDR3 is built from 12 residues. The CDR3 DNA follows: TGTGCCAGCTCCCCCCGGAACACTGAAGCTTTCTTT. Amino acid sequence: CASSPRNTEAFF.

J is TRBJ2-7 and V is TRBV5-1, with D possibly matching TRBD1 (5 bases). CDR3 length: 15 amino acids. Deletions cut 0 bases from V and 6 bases from J, with 16 bases between. CDR1 is SGHRS and CDR2 is YFSETQ in the germline V gene. The CDR3 region has the DNA TGCGCCAGCAGCTTGGCAGGGAAAAATCGAATCGAGCAGTACTTC. Its translation: CASSLAGKNRIEQYF.

This chain connects TRBV10-3 to TRBJ2-3; 12 bases fit TRBD2. J lost 0 bases, V lost 2 bases, and 6 bases had no gene match. The CDR3 sequence is 18 residues long. Germline lookup yields CDR1 ENHRY and CDR2 SYGVKD. CDR3 in amino acids: CAISEVLAGGTSTDTQYF. As DNA, the CDR3 is TGTGCCATCAGTGAGGTACTAGCGGGGGGAACTAGCACAGATACGCAGTATTTT.

The rearrangement uses TRBV11-2 and TRBJ2-1; the D is unclear. Germline loops: CDR1 SGHAT, CDR2 FQNNGV. The CDR3 is 14 residues long. The germline V and J ends were trimmed by 0 bases and 4 bases, with 7 bases remaining between them. The CDR3 reads CASSLEPGYNEQFF. Written as DNA, the CDR3 is TGTGCCAGCAGCTTAGAGCCTGGGTACAATGAGCAGTTCTTC.

The chain combines TRBV4-3 with TRBJ1-1; D uncertain. CDR3 size: 13 residues. The germline V and J ends were trimmed by 1 base and 3 bases, with 6 bases remaining between them. Per the germline V gene, CDR1 is LGHNA and CDR2 is YSLEER. CDR3 nucleotides: TGCGCCAGCAGCCAAGGGGGTTACACTGAAGCTTTCTTT. Amino acids: CASSQGGYTEAFF.

This chain connects TRBV18 to TRBJ1-1; D is unresolved. Per the germline V gene, CDR1 is KGHSH and CDR2 is LQKENI. The CDR3 runs 14 residues. Trimming removed 0 bases at V and 5 bases at J, with 10 bases between. CDR3 DNA sequence: TGTGCCAGCTCACCACCGGCGTCGGGGACTGAAGCTTTCTTT. This encodes CASSPPASGTEAFF.

This chain links TRBV27 with TRBJ2-3; D is ambiguous. CDR3 length equals 14 residues. Between the trimmed V and J ends, which lost 10 bases and 0 bases, there was a span of 14 bases. The germline V gene has CDR1 MNHEY and CDR2 SMNVEV (reference sequence). The DNA for the CDR3 is TGTGCCACCTCCCCTTTGGATAGCACAGATACGCAGTATTTT. It translates to CATSPLDSTDTQYF.

V is TRBV6-6 and J is TRBJ2-5; 9 bases align to TRBD1. Germline trimming cut 6 bases from V and 3 bases from J; bases unmatched to any gene: 8. Looked up from germline, CDR1 is MNHNY and CDR2 is SVGAGI (reference sequence). The length of the CDR3 is 15 residues. The CDR3 loop is CASSPPGQGKETQYF. The CDR3 DNA reads TGTGCCAGCAGCCCCCCGGGACAGGGCAAAGAGACCCAGTACTTC.

This chain uses TRBV12-3 or TRBV12-4 with TRBJ1-2; 9 nucleotides match TRBD1. With V trimmed by 6 bases and J by 8 bases, 7 bases remained unmatched. This CDR3 comprises 13 residues. In DNA, the CDR3 is TGTGCCAGCAGGCGGACAGGGGTGGAAGGCTACACCTTC. Protein: CASRRTGVEGYTF.

The chain is built from TRBV7-2 and TRBJ1-6, with a weak D call TRBD1 (5 bases). V was trimmed by 1 base and J by 10 bases, leaving 8 bases between them. The length of the CDR3 is 13 residues. Germline V lookup: CDR1 SGHTA, CDR2 FQGNSA. Written as DNA, the CDR3 is TGTGCCAGCAGCTTAGTGACAGAGTCACCCCTCCACTTT. Amino acids: CASSLVTESPLHF.

V and J are TRBV4-1 and TRBJ2-5; the D gene could be TRBD1 or TRBD2 (5 bases each). The CDR3 sequence is 16 residues long. V was trimmed by 8 bases and J by 2 bases, leaving 21 bases between them. Germline V lookup: CDR1 MGHRA, CDR2 YSYEKL. The DNA for the CDR3 is TGCGCCAGCCGTTTAACCTCCGGGACGGTGCAAGAGACCCAGTACTTC. It encodes CASRLTSGTVQETQYF.

The genes are TRBV6-2 or TRBV6-3 and TRBJ1-5, with a tentative D call TRBD1 (5 bases). The CDR3 consists of 14 residues. CDR1 and CDR2 from the germline V gene are MNHEY and SVGEGT. V was pared by 2 bases and J by 7 bases, with 12 bases between. CDR3 region: CASSYDGGNQPQHF. CDR3 DNA: TGTGCCAGCAGTTACGACGGGGGAAACCAGCCCCAGCATTTT.

The gene calls are TRBV19 and TRBJ2-3, with 8 bases that match TRBD1. The CDR3 consists of 13 residues. Germline CDR1 LNHDA, CDR2 SQIVND (reference sequence). The junction had 1 base not matched to a gene; V was cut back by 6 bases and J by 2 bases. The CDR3 region is CASSRGHTDTQYF. The CDR3 DNA sequence: TGTGCCAGTAGCAGGGGGCACACAGATACGCAGTATTTT.

This clone was found a few times. The chain uses TRBV9 and TRBJ1-2; D not resolved. Germline lookup yields CDR1 SGDLS and CDR2 YYNGEE. The CDR3 extends over 14 amino acids. The ends were cut back, 0 bases at V and 0 bases at J, with 6 bases in the middle. The CDR3 loop reads CASSVDPTNYGYTF. In nucleotides, the CDR3 is TGTGCCAGCAGCGTAGACCCTACTAACTATGGCTACACCTTC. The whole variable domain, filled in from reference TRBV9 and TRBJ1-2, reads DSGVTQTPKHLITATGQRVTLRCSPRSGDLSVYWYQQSLDQGLQFLIQYYNGEERAKGNILERFSAQQFPDLHSELNLSSLELGDSALYFCASSVDPTNYGYTFGSGTRLTVV.

The chain recombines TRBV5-8 with TRBJ1-5; possibly TRBD1 for D (5 bases). This CDR3 contains 15 residues. CDR1 and CDR2 (germline): SGHTS, YDEGEE. The V end lost 0 bases, the J end lost 0 bases, and 7 bases lay between the germline ends. As DNA, the CDR3 is TGTGCCAGCAGCTTGGAAGGGGTTAGCAATCAGCCCCAGCATTTT. Translating it yields CASSLEGVSNQPQHF.